A few counts support the clone carrying this T cell receptor (beta chain). Antigen unknown. Each CDR3 protein gets one entry after TCRdb re-called the RT-PCR reads with MiXCR. The table lists approximately 730,000 distinct CDR3 sequences, approximately 15% of them singletons. This sample is drawn from a study of response to subunit inactivated influenza vaccine. There are 14 residues in the CDR3. Per the germline V gene, CDR1 is MNHEY and CDR2 is SMNVEV (reference sequence). V was clipped by 7 bases and J by 8 bases; unmatched bases: 8. Regarding the study as a whole: Each seasonal influenza vaccination recruits few new T cells, the authors suggested.

The specimen comprised PBMCs from blood, sampled roughly 15 days before vaccination. This clonotype was sampled from a man aged 45-65 years who received an inactivated influenza vaccine. V gene TRBV27 combines with J gene TRBJ1-6; TRBD1 matches 7 bases. The CDR3: CASKVDREYSPLHF. Here the CDR3 DNA reads TGTGCCAGCAAGGTTGACAGGGAGTATTCACCCCTCCACTTT.